A single sample is the source of the 3 T cell receptor beta chains below, sequenced in a study of blood T cells in healthy people across ages. A second PCR of about 7 to 12 cycles used a sample-barcoded 5' primer and a J-beta primer mix. TCRdb itself ran the 5' RACE reads through MiXCR, one entry per CDR3 protein. Of over 1,500,000 distinct CDR3 sequences listed, around 42% are singletons. Sample: blood. The receptors were sampled from a human donor in good health.

This clonotype was observed a single time. V gene TRBV19 combines with J gene TRBJ1-6; TRBD1 agrees at 7 bases. The CDR3 totals 15 residues. J gave up 5 bases and V 6 bases, and 7 bases lay outside the gene matches. Germline V lookup: CDR1 LNHDA, CDR2 SQIVND (reference sequence). DNA of the CDR3: TGTGCCAGTAGATTTTCCGGGACAGATAATTCACCCCTCCACTTT. It codes for CASRFSGTDNSPLHF.

This clonotype was detected ten times or more. The chain links TRBV11-1 to TRBJ1-4, with TRBD1 matching 9 bases. With V trimmed by 4 bases and J by 6 bases, 3 bases remained unmatched. Germline V CDR1 and CDR2: SGHAT, FQDESV (reference sequence). The CDR3 runs 14 residues. As DNA, the CDR3 is TGTGCCAGCAGCTCCCGGACAGGGGATGAAAAACTGTTTTTT. It encodes CASSSRTGDEKLFF.

This clonotype has only a few counts. The J gene is TRBJ2-5, the V gene TRBV7-2; the D gene is possibly TRBD2 (6 bases). V gave up 5 bases and J gave up 0 bases, with 13 bases separating them. Germline V lookup: CDR1 SGHTA, CDR2 FQGNSA. There are 15 residues in the CDR3. CDR3 in amino acids: CASSPVAGNQETQYF. The CDR3 region has the DNA TGTGCCAGCAGCCCGGTGGCGGGGAACCAAGAGACCCAGTACTTC.